One and the same sample provided the 31 T cell receptor beta chains below, sequenced in a study of T cell responses to AZD1222 COVID-19 vaccine. Clones were read by immunoSEQ multiplex PCR, and TCRdb kept only the in-frame ones, dropping some. The repertoire holds 250,000 to 300,000 clones, with about 94% as singletons. The material sequenced was peripheral blood, taken 28 days after the second AZD1222 dose. These receptors originate from an adult who received the AZD1222 COVID-19 vaccine.

This chain links TRBV20-1 with TRBJ1-4; no firm D call. The CDR3 consists of 14 residues. V lost 3 bases and J lost 4, with 12 bases in between. CDR1 is DFQATT, CDR2 SNEGSKA, per germline (reference sequence). The CDR3 coding sequence is TGCAGTGCTAGTATGGGCCTTAATAATGAAAAACTGTTTTTT. Its protein product is CSASMGLNNEKLFF.

This clone was seen just once. The chain carries TRBV2 and TRBJ1-4; D gene unclear. The CDR3 has 12 amino acids. CDR1 is SNHLY, CDR2 FYNNEI, per germline. V lost 4 bases and J lost 7, with 7 bases in between. The CDR3 nucleotides are TGTGCCAGCAGTGTATGGGGTGAAAAACTGTTTTTT. Amino acids: CASSVWGEKLFF.

The genes are TRBV18 and TRBJ2-1, with 10 bases that match TRBD1. This CDR3 spans 17 amino acids. The ends lost 3 bases at V and 3 bases at J; junction bases unmatched: 8. From germline, CDR1 is KGHSH and CDR2 LQKENI. The CDR3 DNA sequence: TGTGCCAGCTCACCCCTCACGGGACAGGGGTTCTACAATGAGCAGTTCTTC. Translating it yields CASSPLTGQGFYNEQFF.

The chain has TRBV9 and TRBJ2-7; either TRBD1 or TRBD2 may fit D (5 bases each). The CDR3 spans 14 residues. The V gene's germline CDR1 is SGDLS and CDR2 YYNGEE. V gave up 2 bases and J gave up 0 bases, with 9 bases separating them. This chain's CDR3 is CASSVRDHSYEQYF. CDR3 DNA sequence: TGTGCCAGCAGCGTCCGGGACCACTCCTACGAGCAGTACTTC.

As for this clone: Germline and junction disagree at one end, which may indicate a read error. The chain is built from TRBV4-1 and TRBJ1-1; 7 bases agree with TRBD1. Germline loops: CDR1 MGHRA, CDR2 YSYEKL. The CDR3 has 14 amino acids. CDR3 DNA sequence: TGCGCCAGCACCCAAACAGGGGCGAACACTGAAGCTTTCTTT. It is translated as CASTQTGANTEAFF.

The chain carries TRBV25-1 and TRBJ1-3, with D unresolved. Trimming pared 3 bases from V and 4 bases from J, leaving 7 bases between. CDR1 is MGHDK, CDR2 SYGVNS, per germline. CDR3 length: 13 amino acids. This CDR3 is CASSERAGNTIYF. The CDR3 nucleotides are TGTGCCAGCAGTGAGCGGGCGGGAAACACCATATATTTT.

The chain carries TRBV28 and TRBJ2-4; a weak D match, TRBD2 (6 bases). The germline V and J ends were trimmed by 6 bases and 0 bases, with 12 bases remaining between them. This CDR3 spans 15 amino acids. CDR1 and CDR2 (germline): MDHEN, SYDVKM. CDR3 coding DNA: TGTGCCAGCAGGAGCGGGCGGATAGCCAAAAACATTCAGTACTTC. It encodes CASRSGRIAKNIQYF.

The chain uses TRBV3-1 (or the pseudogene TRBV3-2) and TRBJ2-5; D may correspond to TRBD1 or TRBD2 (5 bases each). The V gene's germline CDR1 is LGHDT and CDR2 YNNKEL (reference sequence). V shed 1 base and J shed 4 bases, with 10 bases lying between them. The CDR3 length is 14 residues. The CDR3 nucleotides are TGTGCCAGCAGCCAAGGAGGGACCCGAGAGACCCAGTACTTC. It specifies CASSQGGTRETQYF.

V is TRBV11-2 and J is TRBJ2-7, with D possibly called TRBD1 or TRBD2 (5 bases each). Germline V gives CDR1 SGHAT, CDR2 FQNNGV. The CDR3 has 12 residues. Trimming removed 2 bases from V and 9 bases from J, with 11 bases in between. This chain's CDR3 is CASSLRGVAQYF. CDR3 in DNA: TGTGCCAGCAGCTTAAGAGGGGTAGCGCAGTACTTC.

This chain connects TRBV6-5 to TRBJ1-1; 7 bases align to TRBD1. The J segment lost 5 bases and the V segment lost 6 bases, leaving 3 bases of the junction unmatched. The CDR3 is 12 residues long. The germline gives CDR1 MNHEY, CDR2 SVGAGI. This CDR3 reads CASSFRGTEAFF. The CDR3 DNA follows: TGTGCCAGCAGCTTCAGGGGGACTGAAGCTTTCTTT.

This chain uses TRBV5-4 with TRBJ1-4, with D unclear. The CDR3 has 13 amino acids. CDR1 is SGHNT, CDR2 YYREEE, per germline (reference sequence). The V end lost 2 bases, the J end lost 2 bases, and 4 bases lay between the germline ends. The CDR3 DNA sequence: TGTGCCAGCAGCTTCGGGACTAATGAAAAACTGTTTTTT. Its protein is CASSFGTNEKLFF.

This clone was seen once. V is TRBV9 and J is TRBJ2-5; D gene ambiguous. With 0 bases removed from V and 2 bases from J, the gap between germline ends came to 5 bases. The CDR3 sequence is 13 residues long. CDR1 is SGDLS, CDR2 YYNGEE, per germline. The CDR3 bases are TGTGCCAGCAGCGTAGAAGGACAAGAGACCCAGTACTTC. The encoded protein is CASSVEGQETQYF.

The V gene is TRBV28, the J gene TRBJ1-6; 10 bases match TRBD1. The CDR3 consists of 14 residues. The germline CDR1 and CDR2 sequences are MDHEN and SYDVKM. The V segment lost 6 bases and the J segment 9 bases; nucleotides outside the gene matches: 5. The CDR3 is CASSRGQGSSPLHF. The CDR3 nucleotides read TGTGCCAGCAGCCGGGGACAGGGGAGTTCACCCCTCCACTTT.

V gene TRBV18 combines with J gene TRBJ1-3; TRBD1 aligns across 9 bases. V was clipped by 6 bases and J by 2 bases; unmatched bases: 11. The CDR3 is 17 residues long. In germline, CDR1 is KGHSH, CDR2 LQKENI. The CDR3 DNA reads TGTGCCAGCTCGTCCACTGGGACAGGGTCGACTGGAAACACCATATATTTT. It is translated as CASSSTGTGSTGNTIYF. Based on the CDR3 plus reference TRBV18 and TRBJ1-3, the full variable domain is NAGVMQNPRHLVRRRGQEARLRCSPMKGHSHVYWYRQLPEEGLKFMVYLQKENIIDESGMPKERFSAEFPKEGPSILRIQQVVRGDSAAYFCASSSTGTGSTGNTIYFGEGSWLTVV.

The J gene is TRBJ2-3, the V gene TRBV19; 8 bases match TRBD2. The CDR3 consists of 15 residues. Germline V gene lookup returns CDR1 LNHDA and CDR2 SQIVND (reference sequence). V trimming: 7 bases; J trimming: 5 bases; junction bases outside the gene matches: 11. The CDR3: CASNPTGGPGDTQYF. The CDR3 bases are TGTGCCAGTAACCCGACGGGGGGGCCAGGAGATACGCAGTATTTT.

The chain recombines TRBV4-1 with TRBJ1-1; 8 bases are a match to TRBD1. Germline-derived CDR1 and CDR2 are MGHRA and YSYEKL. V was pared by 0 bases and J by 2 bases, with 5 bases of the junction left unmatched. This CDR3 contains 16 residues. DNA of the CDR3: TGCGCCAGCAGCCAAGAGTGGCAGGGGGCCAACACTGAAGCTTTCTTT. This sequence encodes CASSQEWQGANTEAFF.

Concerning this clone: The sample contains more than one DNA sequence encoding this CDR3. This chain joins TRBV5-1 and TRBJ2-7; TRBD1 aligns across 10 bases. Germline values: CDR1 SGHRS, CDR2 YFSETQ. Unmatched junction bases numbered 3, after V lost 4 bases and J lost 2 bases. This CDR3 comprises 14 residues. In DNA form, the CDR3 reads TGCGCCAGCAGCCCCGGACAGGGGGCCTACGAGCAGTACTTC. Protein: CASSPGQGAYEQYF.

The chain has TRBV30 and TRBJ1-2, with 7 nucleotides matching TRBD1. CDR3 length equals 15 residues. Germline lookup yields CDR1 GTSNPN and CDR2 SVGIG (reference sequence). The J segment lost 2 bases and the V segment lost 2 bases, leaving 8 bases of the junction unmatched. The CDR3 is CAWSKDRDRNYGYTF. The CDR3 DNA reads TGTGCCTGGAGTAAAGACCGGGACAGAAACTATGGCTACACCTTC.

The V and J genes are TRBV5-6 and TRBJ1-3; D gene uncertain. V was pared by 4 bases and J by 0 bases, with 8 bases between. This CDR3 is built from 14 residues. Germline-derived CDR1 and CDR2 are SGHDT and YYEEEE. Here the CDR3 reads CASSGAASGNTIYF. The CDR3 nucleotides are TGTGCCAGCAGCGGAGCGGCCTCTGGAAACACCATATATTTT.

This rearrangement joins TRBV4-3 to TRBJ2-3; D is undetermined. V was cut by 5 bases and J by 6 bases, with 12 bases left in between. This CDR3 spans 13 amino acids. CDR1 and CDR2 (germline): LGHNA, YSLEER. CDR3 DNA sequence: TGCGCCAGCAGCAACACTAAACGGGATACGCAGTATTTT. Encoded protein: CASSNTKRDTQYF.

The V gene is TRBV11-2, the J gene TRBJ2-7; D call uncertain. Germline-derived CDR1 and CDR2 are SGHAT and FQNNGV. Trimming removed 5 bases from V and 3 bases from J, with 11 bases in between. The CDR3 is 13 residues long. In nucleotides, the CDR3 is TGTGCCAGCAGCCCCGCCAGCAGCTACGAGCAGTACTTC. Translation: CASSPASSYEQYF.

The V call is TRBV19, the J call TRBJ1-1; D unresolved. Trimming removed 2 bases at V and 0 bases at J, with 7 bases between. This CDR3 contains 14 residues. Germline CDR1 LNHDA, CDR2 SQIVND (reference sequence). In DNA form, the CDR3 reads TGTGCCAGTAGTATAAAGGCCATGAACACTGAAGCTTTCTTT. Encoded protein: CASSIKAMNTEAFF.

The chain recombines TRBV9 with TRBJ1-6; TRBD1 is a possible D gene (6 bases). CDR3 size: 16 residues. V dropped 2 bases and J dropped 8 bases, with 17 bases sitting between them. The V gene's germline CDR1 is SGDLS and CDR2 YYNGEE. The CDR3 protein is CASSVRGGSTDSPLHF. The CDR3 coding sequence is TGTGCCAGCAGCGTCAGAGGGGGGAGTACGGATTCACCCCTCCACTTT.

The chain links TRBV19 to TRBJ2-3, with D maybe TRBD2 (5 bases). The ends were cut back, 4 bases at V and 5 bases at J, with 16 bases in the middle. This CDR3 region has 15 residues. Germline V CDR1 and CDR2: LNHDA, SQIVND (reference sequence). The CDR3 loop reads CASSSGSRKGDTQYF. In DNA form, the CDR3 reads TGTGCCAGTAGTAGCGGGTCTCGGAAGGGAGATACGCAGTATTTT.

The CDR3, as DNA: TGTGCCAGCACAGGGAGCTCCTACGAGCAGTACTTC. Translating gives CASTGSSYEQYF. V and J are TRBV28 and TRBJ2-7, with D possibly being TRBD1 or TRBD2 (5 bases each). V dropped 7 bases and J dropped 0 bases, with 7 bases sitting between them. This CDR3 is 12 amino acids long. From germline, CDR1 is MDHEN and CDR2 SYDVKM.

This clone appeared a single time. The chain uses TRBV3-1 (or the pseudogene TRBV3-2) and TRBJ1-1; D not certain. The CDR3 spans 13 residues. V lost 9 bases to trimming and J lost 4 bases, with 15 bases between them. CDR1 LGHDT and CDR2 YNNKEL come from the germline V gene (reference sequence). In nucleotides, the CDR3 is TGTGCCAGTGGGCCCTCCTTCGGCACTGAAGCTTTCTTT. It is translated as CASGPSFGTEAFF.

V usage is TRBV6-5 and J usage is TRBJ1-4; D remains ambiguous. Trimming cost V 2 bases and J 3 bases, with 13 bases left between them. The CDR3 sequence is 16 residues long. Germline V lookup: CDR1 MNHEY, CDR2 SVGAGI. DNA for the CDR3: TGTGCCAGCAGTTACACGGCTATATTTGCTAATGAAAAACTGTTTTTT. It encodes CASSYTAIFANEKLFF.

The chain recombines TRBV5-1 with TRBJ1-2; no clear D. This CDR3 is 13 amino acids long. The germline gives CDR1 SGHRS, CDR2 YFSETQ. V gave up 0 bases and J gave up 4 bases, with 7 bases separating them. The CDR3 here is CASSLGQIYGYTF. DNA of the CDR3: TGCGCCAGCAGCTTGGGGCAGATCTATGGCTACACCTTC.

The CDR3 sequence: CASSSEGKQGAYEQYF. The CDR3 coding sequence is TGTGCCAGCAGCAGCGAAGGAAAGCAGGGGGCCTACGAGCAGTACTTC. This rearrangement joins TRBV6-4 to TRBJ2-7; 7 bases are shared with TRBD1. The germline gives CDR1 MRHNA, CDR2 SNTAGT. The CDR3 sequence is 16 residues long. V was clipped by 6 bases and J by 2 bases; unmatched bases: 13.

CDR3 sequence reads: CASRTYRGPQPDNEQFF. The CDR3 DNA is TGTGCCAGCAGAACATACCGGGGCCCCCAGCCCGACAATGAGCAGTTCTTC. J is TRBJ2-1 and V is TRBV27; D is possibly TRBD1 or TRBD2 (5 bases each). The CDR3 sequence is 17 residues long. The V and J ends lost 6 bases and 5 bases respectively, with 23 bases between them. CDR1 and CDR2 from the germline V gene are MNHEY and SMNVEV (reference sequence).

This clone has a single count. The rearrangement uses TRBV27 and TRBJ2-7; D is unclear. This CDR3 contains 15 residues. The V end lost 3 bases, the J end lost 3 bases, and 15 bases lay between the germline ends. Germline assignment: CDR1 MNHEY and CDR2 SMNVEV (reference sequence). The CDR3 sequence: CASSLFSHMSYEQYF. CDR3 sequence (DNA): TGTGCCAGCAGTTTGTTCTCACATATGAGCTACGAGCAGTACTTC.